Here is one T cell receptor beta chain with its context. Its antigen is unidentified. The data were obtained in a study of immune heterogeneity within non-small cell lung tumors. The study, taken as a whole, reports: Identical dominant CDR3 beta clonotypes were found recurring across a patient's tumor sites, along with site-unique high-frequency clones.

TCRs were amplified from 450 to 700 ng gDNA of bulk tumor per sample. Taken during surgery, several biopsies per primary tumor were spaced as far apart as possible within the tumor mass. Surgery that was curative in intent was performed on patients with untreated, newly diagnosed non-small cell lung cancer. A multiplex PCR containing 32 V primers and 13 J primers was used to amplify TCR beta CDR3. TCRdb recomputed calls from the multiplex PCR reads with MiXCR, one row per CDR3 protein. The sample lists 9,500 to 13,000 distinct CDR3 sequences, around 30% occurring once. The CDR3 runs 15 residues. Per the germline V gene, CDR1 is MNHNS and CDR2 is SASEGT. Trimming stripped 9 bases from V and 6 bases from J, with 21 bases between.

The J gene is TRBJ2-1, the V gene TRBV6-1; D might be TRBD2 (6 bases). Specimen: lung tumor tissue. The origin of this receptor is a woman aged 50 to 60 with non-small cell lung cancer. CDR3 sequence: CASSYALTGVNEQFF. For the CDR3, the DNA is TGTGCCAGTAGTTATGCCCTCACGGGGGTCAATGAGCAGTTCTTC.